The 32 T cell receptor beta chains below were found in one sample sequenced in a study of T-cell reconstitution after alpha-beta-depleted transplantation in children. Unique molecular identifiers were incorporated during preparation of the TCRbeta library. TCRdb analysed the PCR reads with MiXCR anew, one entry per CDR3 protein. The sample has some 450,000 distinct CDR3 sequences, around two fifths seen once. Specimen: PBMCs, collected before TCRalphabeta/CD19-depleted stem cell transplant. The receptors here all came from a girl aged 2 to 9 with aplastic anemia, due to receive a stem cell transplant.

V is TRBV10-1 and J is TRBJ2-7; a weak D match, TRBD2 (6 bases). V was shortened by 5 bases and J by 2 bases, with 10 bases between the two germline ends. Germline V gene data show CDR1 as WNHNN and CDR2 as SYGVQD (reference sequence). The CDR3 length is 13 residues. The CDR3 coding sequence is TGCGCCAGCAGTCCTAGCGACACCTACGAGCAGTACTTC. It codes for CASSPSDTYEQYF.

This clonotype was counted only a few times. The CDR3 DNA reads as TGTGCCAGCACCGGGAGTCGCAATGAGCAGTTCTTC. It is translated as CASTGSRNEQFF. V is TRBV3-1 and J is TRBJ2-1, with D possibly matching TRBD2 (6 bases). Germline V gives CDR1 LGHDT, CDR2 YNNKEL (reference sequence). V was trimmed by 7 bases and J by 6 bases, leaving 10 bases between them. This CDR3 spans 12 amino acids.

The chain joins TRBV9 to TRBJ2-7; no clear D gene. CDR1 is SGDLS and CDR2 is YYNGEE in the germline V gene. The CDR3 sequence is 14 residues long. V lost 0 bases and J lost 2, with 9 bases in between. The CDR3 spells CASSVEPGPYEQYF. The CDR3 DNA reads as TGTGCCAGCAGCGTAGAGCCAGGCCCCTACGAGCAGTACTTC.

The rearrangement joins TRBV5-5 to TRBJ2-5; D not resolved. This CDR3 is 13 amino acids long. Per germline, CDR1 SGHKS and CDR2 YYEKEE (reference sequence). The V end was cut by 4 bases, the J end by 2 bases, with 9 bases between. The CDR3 region has the DNA TGTGCCAGCAGCACCGGCTGGCAAGAGACCCAGTACTTC. Its translation: CASSTGWQETQYF. The variable domain in full, completed from reference TRBV5-5 and TRBJ2-5, reads DAGVTQSPTHLIKTRGQQVTLRCSPISGHKSVSWYQQVLGQGPQFIFQYYEKEERGRGNFPDRFSARQFPNYSSELNVNALLLGDSALYLCASSTGWQETQYFGPGTRLLVL.

The J gene is TRBJ2-7, the V gene TRBV3-1; 8 nucleotides match TRBD1. Unmatched junction bases numbered 7, after V lost 6 bases and J lost 3 bases. The germline V gene has CDR1 LGHDT and CDR2 YNNKEL (reference sequence). The CDR3 covers 14 residues. The CDR3 spells CASSRGTGVYEQYF. The CDR3 DNA sequence: TGTGCCAGCAGTCGGGGGACAGGTGTCTACGAGCAGTACTTC.

The chain has TRBV20-1 and TRBJ2-5; D may be TRBD1 (6 bases). Germline CDR1 and CDR2: DFQATT and SNEGSKA (reference sequence). CDR3 length: 15 amino acids. V was pared by 6 bases and J by 2 bases, with 19 bases between. CDR3 region: CSASRWDTSQETQYF. CDR3 DNA: TGCAGTGCGTCCCGTTGGGACACCTCACAAGAGACCCAGTACTTC.

This chain connects TRBV3-1 to TRBJ2-7, with a tentative D call TRBD1 (5 bases). The germline V gene encodes CDR1 LGHDT and CDR2 YNNKEL (reference sequence). V dropped 4 bases and J dropped 2 bases, with 12 bases sitting between them. The CDR3 length is 14 residues. The CDR3 loop is CASSLFRVPYEQYF. CDR3 sequence (DNA): TGTGCCAGCAGCCTCTTCAGGGTGCCCTACGAGCAGTACTTC.

The table lists this clonotype with many counts. The chain uses TRBV20-1 and TRBJ2-5; weak D call: TRBD1 (6 bases). The CDR3 runs to 13 residues. Trimming shortened V by 3 bases and J by 4 bases, and 12 bases separated the two germline ends. Germline CDR1 reads DFQATT; CDR2 reads SNEGSKA (reference sequence). CDR3 in amino acids: CSASLQGGETQYF. Written as DNA, the CDR3 is TGCAGTGCTAGTCTACAGGGTGGAGAGACCCAGTACTTC.

The chain uses TRBV4-1 and TRBJ1-1, with D perhaps TRBD1 (6 bases). Trimming removed 3 bases at V and 8 bases at J, with 16 bases between. Germline values: CDR1 MGHRA, CDR2 YSYEKL. This CDR3 has 14 amino acids. The CDR3 protein is CASSHPGHHGEAFF. In nucleotides, the CDR3 is TGCGCCAGCAGCCATCCGGGACACCACGGGGAAGCTTTCTTT.

The rearrangement uses TRBV20-1 and TRBJ2-1, with D tentatively TRBD1 (6 bases). This CDR3 region has 12 residues. Germline lookup yields CDR1 DFQATT and CDR2 SNEGSKA (reference sequence). The V gene lost 6 bases and the J gene lost 3 bases, with 9 bases spanning the gap. CDR3 amino acids: CSAGTNYNEQFF. CDR3 bases: TGCAGTGCCGGGACAAACTACAATGAGCAGTTCTTC.

This clonotype has a count of ten or more. The V and J genes are TRBV7-2 and TRBJ1-6; D is unclear. V was pared by 4 bases and J by 5 bases, with 9 bases between. The CDR3 runs to 14 residues. Germline V gene lookup returns CDR1 SGHTA and CDR2 FQGNSA. The DNA of the CDR3 is TGTGCCAGCAGCTCTCCCGGGAATAATTCACCCCTCCACTTT. It encodes CASSSPGNNSPLHF.

The rearrangement joins TRBV20-1 to TRBJ2-5; no clear D gene. The germline gives CDR1 DFQATT, CDR2 SNEGSKA (reference sequence). V was trimmed by 2 bases and J by 4 bases, leaving 11 bases between them. This CDR3 is built from 13 residues. The CDR3 sequence is CSARNPGPETQYF. The CDR3 DNA reads as TGCAGTGCTAGAAACCCGGGCCCAGAGACCCAGTACTTC.

CDR3: CASSLGVGGFPETQYF. For the CDR3, the DNA is TGTGCCAGCAGCTTAGGGGTAGGGGGCTTCCCAGAGACCCAGTACTTC. This chain uses TRBV7-6 with TRBJ2-5, with 7 bases matching TRBD1. The CDR3 totals 16 residues. Trimming removed 1 base from V and 4 bases from J; junction bases left unmatched: 9. Germline CDR1 and CDR2: SGHVS and FNYEAQ. Full variable domain (outside the CDR3, taken from reference TRBV7-6 and TRBJ2-5): GAGVSQSPRYKVTKRGQDVALRCDPISGHVSLYWYRQALGQGPEFLTYFNYEAQQDKSGLPNDRFSAERPEGSISTLTIQRTEQRDSAMYRCASSLGVGGFPETQYFGPGTRLLVL.

This clonotype was seen repeatedly, ten times or more. The J gene is TRBJ2-5, the V gene TRBV12-3 or TRBV12-4; either TRBD1 or TRBD2 may supply D (5 bases each). The CDR3 sequence is 14 residues long. The V gene lost 2 bases and the J gene lost 7 bases, with 14 bases spanning the gap. The CDR3 loop reads CASSLRDGRGTQYF. The CDR3 DNA reads TGTGCCAGCAGTTTACGGGACGGTCGAGGGACCCAGTACTTC.

This clonotype was found a few times. The chain uses TRBV6-1 and TRBJ2-1, with no clear D. The V and J ends lost 2 bases and 6 bases respectively, with 11 bases between them. The CDR3 covers 14 residues. Germline-derived CDR1 and CDR2 are MNHNS and SASEGT. Here the CDR3 reads CASSEITNVNEQFF. As DNA, the CDR3 is TGTGCCAGCAGTGAAATTACTAATGTCAATGAGCAGTTCTTC.

This clonotype was recorded a few times. V usage is TRBV12-3 or TRBV12-4 and J usage is TRBJ2-7; 9 positions agree with TRBD1. V gave up 3 bases and J gave up 5 bases; unmatched junction bases: 8. This CDR3 spans 15 amino acids. The CDR3 region has the DNA TGTGCCAGCAGTTTTGAGGGACAGGGAGTCAACGAGCAGTACTTC. It yields the protein CASSFEGQGVNEQYF.

This clonotype was counted only a few times. This sequence joins TRBV5-1 and TRBJ1-2; D not resolved. The V end lost 5 bases, the J end lost 2 bases, and 22 bases lay between the germline ends. Germline CDR1 and CDR2: SGHRS and YFSETQ. This CDR3 has 17 residues. The CDR3 DNA sequence: TGCGCCAGCAGATATTGGAGGCCGAGTGAGGAAAACTATGGCTACACCTTC. Translating it yields CASRYWRPSEENYGYTF. Full variable domain (outside the CDR3, taken from reference TRBV5-1 and TRBJ1-2): KAGVTQTPRYLIKTRGQQVTLSCSPISGHRSVSWYQQTPGQGLQFLFEYFSETQRNKGNFPGRFSGRQFSNSRSEMNVSTLELGDSALYLCASRYWRPSEENYGYTFGSGTRLTVV.

The chain is built from TRBV20-1 and TRBJ2-1; TRBD2 agrees at 8 bases. J was trimmed by 3 bases and V by 2 bases; bases with no gene match: 6. There are 15 residues in the CDR3. CDR1 is DFQATT, CDR2 SNEGSKA, per germline (reference sequence). The CDR3 loop is CSARRREALYNEQFF. The CDR3 region has the DNA TGCAGTGCTAGACGGCGGGAGGCACTCTACAATGAGCAGTTCTTC.

This chain uses TRBV7-2 with TRBJ2-1; maybe TRBD2 (6 bases). The V end lost 5 bases, the J end lost 4 bases, and 21 bases lay between the germline ends. This CDR3 comprises 17 residues. Germline CDR1 SGHTA, CDR2 FQGNSA. This CDR3 is CASSGDFTTAFYNEQFF. DNA for the CDR3: TGTGCCAGCAGCGGGGACTTCACAACAGCTTTTTACAATGAGCAGTTCTTC. Complete variable domain (other parts from reference TRBV7-2 and TRBJ2-1): GAGVSQSPSNKVTEKGKDVELRCDPISGHTALYWYRQSLGQGLEFLIYFQGNSAPDKSGLPSDRFSAERTGGSVSTLTIQRTQQEDSAVYLCASSGDFTTAFYNEQFFGPGTRLTVL.

This clonotype has a count of ten or more. V usage is TRBV24-1 and J usage is TRBJ2-7; possibly TRBD1 or TRBD2 for D (6 bases each). The CDR3 is 18 amino acids. V was cut by 1 base and J by 0 bases, with 18 bases left in between. CDR1 and CDR2 from the germline V gene are KGHDR and SFDVKD. The CDR3, as DNA: TGTGCCACCAGTGATTTCAGTGTCGAGGGGGGCCACTCCTACGAGCAGTACTTC. It specifies CATSDFSVEGGHSYEQYF.

V gene TRBV5-5 combines with J gene TRBJ1-5, with D perhaps TRBD1 (6 bases). There are 15 residues in the CDR3. CDR1 is SGHKS, CDR2 YYEKEE, per germline (reference sequence). Trimming removed 0 bases at V and 9 bases at J, with 16 bases between. The CDR3 here is CASSLATGDLRPQHF. The DNA for the CDR3 is TGTGCCAGCAGCTTGGCGACAGGAGACCTACGGCCCCAGCATTTT.

The rearrangement uses TRBV6-5 and TRBJ1-1; no clear D. CDR3 length: 16 residues. Trimming stripped 2 bases from V and 1 base from J, with 14 bases between. CDR1 and CDR2 (germline): MNHEY, SVGAGI. Written as DNA, the CDR3 is TGTGCCAGCAGTTACGGAACAGCGGATCCGAACACTGAAGCTTTCTTT. This codes for CASSYGTADPNTEAFF.

This chain connects TRBV29-1 to TRBJ2-3; a weak D match, TRBD2 (6 bases). The CDR3 totals 15 residues. V was trimmed by 4 bases and J by 1 base, leaving 15 bases between them. Germline V gives CDR1 SQVTM, CDR2 ANQGSEA. In DNA, the CDR3 is TGCAGCGTTGCAACAAGCGGGCGCGGCACAGATACGCAGTATTTT. The encoded protein is CSVATSGRGTDTQYF.

This sequence joins TRBV5-6 and TRBJ2-3, with D perhaps matching TRBD1 (5 bases). This CDR3 contains 12 residues. Deletions cut 3 bases from V and 8 bases from J, with 10 bases between. Germline CDR1 is SGHDT and CDR2 is YYEEEE. CDR3: CASSSGQATQYF. DNA for the CDR3: TGTGCCAGCAGCTCCGGACAAGCTACGCAGTATTTT.

This chain links TRBV6-1 with TRBJ2-5, with a possible D match to TRBD2 (6 bases). The CDR3 contains 15 residues. Trimming took off 6 bases at V and 7 bases at J, with 21 bases between the two ends. The germline gives CDR1 MNHNS, CDR2 SASEGT. CDR3 residues: CASSPTGTGLRTQYF. The DNA for the CDR3 is TGTGCCAGCAGCCCAACCGGGACTGGCCTCCGGACCCAGTACTTC.

This clonotype was seen a few times. The chain links TRBV28 to TRBJ2-2, with D tentatively TRBD2 (5 bases). The germline gives CDR1 MDHEN, CDR2 SYDVKM. The germline V and J ends were trimmed by 3 bases and 1 base, with 12 bases remaining between them. The CDR3 spans 16 residues. The CDR3 spells CASSFRGAVNTGELFF. In DNA, the CDR3 is TGTGCCAGCAGTTTCCGCGGAGCGGTGAACACCGGGGAGCTGTTTTTT.

This clonotype was seen a handful of times. This CDR3 is CASSFETGEETQYF. The CDR3 DNA reads as TGTGCCAGCAGCTTCGAAACAGGGGAGGAGACCCAGTACTTC. This sequence joins TRBV7-6 and TRBJ2-5; 7 bases map to TRBD1. The CDR3 runs to 14 residues. From germline, CDR1 is SGHVS and CDR2 FNYEAQ. V was pared by 3 bases and J by 5 bases, with 6 bases of the junction left unmatched.

The chain employs TRBV28 and TRBJ2-3; perhaps TRBD1 as D (6 bases). The CDR3 consists of 16 residues. V was trimmed by 2 bases and J by 4 bases, leaving 16 bases between them. Per the germline V gene, CDR1 is MDHEN and CDR2 is SYDVKM. The CDR3 DNA is TGTGCCAGCAGTTTACAACCTCCTAGGGGGTCAGATACGCAGTATTTT. It yields the protein CASSLQPPRGSDTQYF.

The genes are TRBV27 and TRBJ1-5; no clear D. Germline V lookup: CDR1 MNHEY, CDR2 SMNVEV (reference sequence). The CDR3 loop spans 18 amino acids. V lost 6 bases, J lost 3 bases, and 24 bases lay in between. The CDR3 region is CASRPTGGRAYTNQPQHF. In nucleotides, the CDR3 is TGTGCCAGCAGACCTACGGGAGGCAGAGCTTACACCAATCAGCCCCAGCATTTT.

The chain recombines TRBV24-1 with TRBJ2-3, with D uncertain. The CDR3 covers 14 residues. Trimming shortened V by 7 bases and J by 3 bases, and 13 bases separated the two germline ends. Looked up from germline, CDR1 is KGHDR and CDR2 is SFDVKD. The chain's CDR3 is CATSRTDATDTQYF. The CDR3 DNA reads as TGTGCCACCAGCCGGACGGACGCAACAGATACGCAGTATTTT.

The rearrangement joins TRBV3-1 to TRBJ2-7, with a weak D call TRBD1 (6 bases). Trimming pared 4 bases from V and 0 bases from J, leaving 16 bases between. Germline assignment: CDR1 LGHDT and CDR2 YNNKEL (reference sequence). There are 16 residues in the CDR3. The DNA of the CDR3 is TGTGCCAGCAGCCCGGGCCGGACAGCCTTCTCCTACGAGCAGTACTTC. This translates into CASSPGRTAFSYEQYF.

This clonotype was detected many times. The gene calls are TRBV4-2 and TRBJ2-4; 7 nucleotides line up with TRBD1. V lost 1 base and J lost 8; bases outside the gene matches: 5. The germline CDR1 and CDR2 sequences are LGHNA and YNFKEQ. The CDR3 extends over 14 amino acids. CDR3 sequence reads: CASSQGVGTDIQYF. CDR3 coding DNA: TGTGCCAGCAGCCAAGGGGTGGGGACAGACATTCAGTACTTC.